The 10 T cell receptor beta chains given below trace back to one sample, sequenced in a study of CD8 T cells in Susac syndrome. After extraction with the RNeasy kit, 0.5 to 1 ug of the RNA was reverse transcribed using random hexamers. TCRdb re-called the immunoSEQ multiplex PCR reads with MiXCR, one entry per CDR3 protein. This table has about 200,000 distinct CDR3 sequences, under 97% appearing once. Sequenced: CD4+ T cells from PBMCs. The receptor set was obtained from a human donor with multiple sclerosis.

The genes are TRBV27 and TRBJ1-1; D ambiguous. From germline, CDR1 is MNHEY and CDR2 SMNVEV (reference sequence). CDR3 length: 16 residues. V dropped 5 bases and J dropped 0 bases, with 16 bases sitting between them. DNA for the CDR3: TGTGCCAGCAGTACCCAACAGTTCTTCATGAACACTGAAGCTTTCTTT. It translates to CASSTQQFFMNTEAFF.

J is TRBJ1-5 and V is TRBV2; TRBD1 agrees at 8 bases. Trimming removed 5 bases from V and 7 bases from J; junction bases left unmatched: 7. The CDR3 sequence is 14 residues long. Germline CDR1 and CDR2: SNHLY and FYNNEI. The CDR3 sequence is CASSFQGARQPQHF. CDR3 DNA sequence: TGTGCCAGCAGTTTCCAGGGGGCACGGCAGCCCCAGCATTTT.

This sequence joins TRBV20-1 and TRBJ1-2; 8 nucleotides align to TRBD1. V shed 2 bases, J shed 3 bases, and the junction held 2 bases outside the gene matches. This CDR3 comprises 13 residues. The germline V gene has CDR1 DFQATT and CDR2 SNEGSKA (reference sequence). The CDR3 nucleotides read TGCAGTGCTAGACCAGGGGGCTACTATGGCTACACCTTC. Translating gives CSARPGGYYGYTF.

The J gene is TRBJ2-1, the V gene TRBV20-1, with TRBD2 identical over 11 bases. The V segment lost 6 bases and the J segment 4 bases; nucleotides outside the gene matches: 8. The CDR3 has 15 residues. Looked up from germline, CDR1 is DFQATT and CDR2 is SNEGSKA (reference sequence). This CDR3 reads CSARFLAGGYNEQFF. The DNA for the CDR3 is TGCAGTGCCAGATTTCTAGCGGGGGGTTACAATGAGCAGTTCTTC.

The DNA of the CDR3 is TGTGCCTGGAGTGCCCAACTGACAGTCCGCGCCCGAAACACCATATATTTT. Translation gives CAWSAQLTVRARNTIYF. This chain connects TRBV30 to TRBJ1-3; D is possibly TRBD1 (5 bases). V was pared by 1 base and J by 5 bases, with 21 bases between. The CDR3 loop spans 17 amino acids. Germline-derived CDR1 and CDR2 are GTSNPN and SVGIG (reference sequence).

CDR3 residues: CASSVAGLETQYF. In DNA form, the CDR3 reads TGTGCCAGCAGCGTAGCAGGGTTGGAGACCCAGTACTTC. This sequence joins TRBV9 and TRBJ2-5; D is possibly TRBD1 (5 bases). CDR3 size: 13 residues. V was pared by 0 bases and J by 5 bases, with 8 bases between. Germline V gene sequence: CDR1 SGDLS, CDR2 YYNGEE.

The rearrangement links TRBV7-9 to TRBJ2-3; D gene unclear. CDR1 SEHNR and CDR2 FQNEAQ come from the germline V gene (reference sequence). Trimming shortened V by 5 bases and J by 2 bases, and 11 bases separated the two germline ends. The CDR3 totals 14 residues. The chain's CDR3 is CASSTWAYTDTQYF. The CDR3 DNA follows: TGTGCCAGCAGCACCTGGGCCTACACAGATACGCAGTATTTT.

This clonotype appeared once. CDR3 loop: CATSDPGLGSTDTQYF. DNA of the CDR3: TGTGCCACCAGTGATCCGGGATTAGGGAGCACAGATACGCAGTATTTT. The rearrangement uses TRBV24-1 and TRBJ2-3; a weak D match, TRBD2 (5 bases). The CDR3 totals 16 residues. Trimming left V 3 bases short and J 0 bases short, with 12 bases between. Germline V gene lookup returns CDR1 KGHDR and CDR2 SFDVKD.

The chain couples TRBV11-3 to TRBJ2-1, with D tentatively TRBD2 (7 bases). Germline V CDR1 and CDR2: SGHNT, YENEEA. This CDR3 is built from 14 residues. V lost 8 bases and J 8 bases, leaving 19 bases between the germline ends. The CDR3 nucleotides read TGTGCCAGCCGGGCGAGGGGGGGCCTCCATGAGCAGTTCTTC. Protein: CASRARGGLHEQFF. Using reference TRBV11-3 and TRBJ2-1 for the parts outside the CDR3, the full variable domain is EAGVVQSPRYKIIEKKQPVAFWCNPISGHNTLYWYLQNLGQGPELLIRYENEEAVDDSQLPKDRFSAERLKGVDSTLKIQPAELGDSAVYLCASRARGGLHEQFFGPGTRLTVL.

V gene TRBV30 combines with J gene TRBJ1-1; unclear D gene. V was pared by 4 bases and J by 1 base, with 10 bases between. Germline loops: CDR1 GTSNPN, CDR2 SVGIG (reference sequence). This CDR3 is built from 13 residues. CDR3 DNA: TGTGCCTGGAAGACTAATCGGAACACTGAAGCTTTCTTT. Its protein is CAWKTNRNTEAFF.